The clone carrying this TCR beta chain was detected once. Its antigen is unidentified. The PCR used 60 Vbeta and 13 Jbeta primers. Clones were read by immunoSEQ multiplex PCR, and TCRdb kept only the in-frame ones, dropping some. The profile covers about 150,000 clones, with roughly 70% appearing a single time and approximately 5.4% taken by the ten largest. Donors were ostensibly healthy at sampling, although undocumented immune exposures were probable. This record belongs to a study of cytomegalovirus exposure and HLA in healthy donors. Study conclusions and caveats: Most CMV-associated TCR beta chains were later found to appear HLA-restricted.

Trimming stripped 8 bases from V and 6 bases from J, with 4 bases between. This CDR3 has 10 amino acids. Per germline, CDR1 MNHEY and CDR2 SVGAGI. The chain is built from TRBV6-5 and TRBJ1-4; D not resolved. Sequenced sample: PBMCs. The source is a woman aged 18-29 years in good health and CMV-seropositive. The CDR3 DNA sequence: TGTGCCAGCGCGGATGAAAAACTGTTTTTT. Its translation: CASADEKLFF.